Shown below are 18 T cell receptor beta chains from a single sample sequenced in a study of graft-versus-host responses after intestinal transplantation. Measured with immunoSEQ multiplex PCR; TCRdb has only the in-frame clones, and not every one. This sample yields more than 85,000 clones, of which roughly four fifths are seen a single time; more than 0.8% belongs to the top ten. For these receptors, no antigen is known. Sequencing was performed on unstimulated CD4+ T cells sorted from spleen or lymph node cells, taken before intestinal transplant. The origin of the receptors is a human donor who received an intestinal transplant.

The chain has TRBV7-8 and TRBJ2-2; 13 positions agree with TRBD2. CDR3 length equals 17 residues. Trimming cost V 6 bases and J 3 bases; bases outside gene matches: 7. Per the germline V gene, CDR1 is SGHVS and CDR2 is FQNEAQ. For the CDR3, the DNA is TGTGCCAGCAGACGGACTAGCGGGGGAGGTGACACCGGGGAGCTGTTTTTT. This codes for CASRRTSGGGDTGELFF.

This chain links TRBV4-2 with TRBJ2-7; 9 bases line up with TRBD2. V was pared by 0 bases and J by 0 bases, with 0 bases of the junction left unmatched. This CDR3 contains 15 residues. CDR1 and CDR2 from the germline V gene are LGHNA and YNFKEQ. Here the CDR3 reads CASSQEAGGSYEQYF. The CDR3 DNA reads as TGTGCCAGCAGCCAAGAAGCGGGGGGCTCCTACGAGCAGTACTTC.

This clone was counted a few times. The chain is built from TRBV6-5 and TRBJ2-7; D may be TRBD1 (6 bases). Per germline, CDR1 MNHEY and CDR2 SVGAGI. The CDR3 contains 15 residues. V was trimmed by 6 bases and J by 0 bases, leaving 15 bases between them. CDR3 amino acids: CASSRDTGLSYEQYF. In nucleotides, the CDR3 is TGTGCCAGCAGCCGGGACACCGGACTCTCCTACGAGCAGTACTTC.

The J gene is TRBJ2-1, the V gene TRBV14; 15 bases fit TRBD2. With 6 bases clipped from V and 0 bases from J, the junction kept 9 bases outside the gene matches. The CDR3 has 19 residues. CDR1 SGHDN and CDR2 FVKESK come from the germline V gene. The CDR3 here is CASRLGLAGGTSSYNEQFF. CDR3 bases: TGTGCCAGCAGACTGGGACTAGCGGGAGGTACAAGCTCCTACAATGAGCAGTTCTTC.

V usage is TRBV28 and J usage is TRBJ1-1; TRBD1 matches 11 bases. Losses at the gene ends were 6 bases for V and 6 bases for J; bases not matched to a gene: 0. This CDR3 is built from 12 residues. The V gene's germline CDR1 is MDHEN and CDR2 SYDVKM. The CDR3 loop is CASRGQGAEAFF. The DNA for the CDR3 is TGTGCCAGCAGGGGACAGGGGGCTGAAGCTTTCTTT.

This CDR3 reads CASSPAPWGTGRGSYNEQFF. CDR3 in DNA: TGTGCCAGCAGCCCAGCGCCCTGGGGGACAGGGAGGGGCTCCTACAATGAGCAGTTCTTC. This chain joins TRBV7-6 and TRBJ2-1; 9 bases line up with TRBD1. Germline CDR1 SGHVS, CDR2 FNYEAQ. CDR3 length: 20 residues. V lost 5 bases to trimming and J lost 0 bases; unmatched junction nucleotides: 17. Variable domain in full (rest from reference TRBV7-6 and TRBJ2-1): GAGVSQSPRYKVTKRGQDVALRCDPISGHVSLYWYRQALGQGPEFLTYFNYEAQQDKSGLPNDRFSAERPEGSISTLTIQRTEQRDSAMYRCASSPAPWGTGRGSYNEQFFGPGTRLTVL.

CDR3 amino acids: CASSGFGRGSYGYTF. DNA for the CDR3: TGTGCCAGCAGTGGGTTTGGCAGGGGATCTTATGGCTACACCTTC. The V call is TRBV6-1, the J call TRBJ1-2, with D tentatively TRBD1 (6 bases). Germline CDR1 and CDR2: MNHNS and SASEGT. CDR3 length equals 15 residues. Deletions cut 4 bases from V and 5 bases from J, with 17 bases between.

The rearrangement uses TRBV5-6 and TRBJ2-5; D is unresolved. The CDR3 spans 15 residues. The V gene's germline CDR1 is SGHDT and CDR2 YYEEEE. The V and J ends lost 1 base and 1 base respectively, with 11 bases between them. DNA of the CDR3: TGTGCCAGCAGCTTGTACAGCCTCTCCCAAGAGACCCAGTACTTC. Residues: CASSLYSLSQETQYF. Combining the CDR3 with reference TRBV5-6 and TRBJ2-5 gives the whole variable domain DAGVTQSPTHLIKTRGQQVTLRCSPKSGHDTVSWYQQALGQGPQFIFQYYEEEERQRGNFPDRFSGHQFPNYSSELNVNALLLGDSALYLCASSLYSLSQETQYFGPGTRLLVL.

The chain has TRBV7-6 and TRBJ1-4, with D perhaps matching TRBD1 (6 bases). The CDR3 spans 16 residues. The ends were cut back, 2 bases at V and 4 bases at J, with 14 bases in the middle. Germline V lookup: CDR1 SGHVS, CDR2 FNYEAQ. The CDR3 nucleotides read TGTGCCAGCAGCTTAAGTAGCAGGGGATATAATGAAAAACTGTTTTTT. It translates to CASSLSSRGYNEKLFF.

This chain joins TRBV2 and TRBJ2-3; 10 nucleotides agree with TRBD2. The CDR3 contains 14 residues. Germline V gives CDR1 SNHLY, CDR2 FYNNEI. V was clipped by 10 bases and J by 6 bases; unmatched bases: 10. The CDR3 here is CATMQGLASDTQYF. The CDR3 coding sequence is TGTGCCACCATGCAGGGACTAGCGTCCGATACGCAGTATTTT.

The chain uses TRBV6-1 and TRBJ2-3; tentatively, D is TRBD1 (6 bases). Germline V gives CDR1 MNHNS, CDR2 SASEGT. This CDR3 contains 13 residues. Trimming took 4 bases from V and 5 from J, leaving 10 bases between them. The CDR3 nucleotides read TGTGCCAGCAGTGCTCAGGGGAGAGATACGCAGTATTTT. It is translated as CASSAQGRDTQYF.

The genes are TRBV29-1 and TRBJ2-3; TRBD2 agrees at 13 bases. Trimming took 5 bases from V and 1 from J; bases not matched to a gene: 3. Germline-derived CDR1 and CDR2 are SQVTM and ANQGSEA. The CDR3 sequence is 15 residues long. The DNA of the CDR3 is TGCAGCGTTACCGGGACTAGCGGGGGCACAGATACGCAGTATTTT. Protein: CSVTGTSGGTDTQYF.

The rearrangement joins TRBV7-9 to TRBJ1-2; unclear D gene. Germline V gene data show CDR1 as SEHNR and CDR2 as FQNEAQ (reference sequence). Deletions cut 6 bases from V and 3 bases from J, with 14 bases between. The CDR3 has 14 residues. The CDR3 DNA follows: TGTGCCAGCAGTTACGCATCCGGGGACTATGGCTACACCTTC. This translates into CASSYASGDYGYTF.

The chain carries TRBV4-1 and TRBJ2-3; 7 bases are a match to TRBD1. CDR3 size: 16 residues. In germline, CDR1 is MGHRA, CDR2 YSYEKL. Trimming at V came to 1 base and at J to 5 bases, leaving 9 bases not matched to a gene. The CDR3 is CASSQAYRGGRDTQYF. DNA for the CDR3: TGCGCCAGCAGCCAAGCGTACAGGGGCGGAAGAGATACGCAGTATTTT.

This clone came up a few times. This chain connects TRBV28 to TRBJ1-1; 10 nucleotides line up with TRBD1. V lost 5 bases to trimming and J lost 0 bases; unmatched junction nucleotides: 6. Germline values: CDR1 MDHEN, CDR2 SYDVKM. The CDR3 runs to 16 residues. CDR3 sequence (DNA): TGTGCCAGCAGTGGACCGGGACAGGGGATGAACACTGAAGCTTTCTTT. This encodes CASSGPGQGMNTEAFF.

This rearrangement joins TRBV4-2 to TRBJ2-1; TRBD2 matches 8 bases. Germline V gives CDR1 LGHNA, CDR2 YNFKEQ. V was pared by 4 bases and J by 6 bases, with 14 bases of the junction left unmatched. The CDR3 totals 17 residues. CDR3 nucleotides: TGTGCCAGCAGCCTCGAGGTTTTGGCGGGAGGTTCCAATGAGCAGTTCTTC. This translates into CASSLEVLAGGSNEQFF.

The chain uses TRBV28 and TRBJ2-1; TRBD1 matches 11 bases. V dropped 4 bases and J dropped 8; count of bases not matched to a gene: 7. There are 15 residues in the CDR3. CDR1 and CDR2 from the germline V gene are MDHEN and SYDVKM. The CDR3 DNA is TGTGCCAGCAGTTCATGGGGACAGGGGGTCCATGAGCAGTTCTTC. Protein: CASSSWGQGVHEQFF.

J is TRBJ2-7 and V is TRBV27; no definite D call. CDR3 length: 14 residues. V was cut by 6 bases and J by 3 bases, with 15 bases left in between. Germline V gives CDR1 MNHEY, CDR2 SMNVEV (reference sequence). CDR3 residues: CASRVRSEHYEQYF. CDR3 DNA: TGTGCCAGCAGGGTGCGGTCCGAACACTACGAGCAGTACTTC.